One TCR beta chain is described in this entry. Antigen unknown. Extracted total RNA amounted to at least 5.5 micrograms for each sample. This sample is drawn from a study of blood T cells in healthy people across ages. V lost 7 bases and J lost 1; bases outside the gene matches: 8. The germline gives CDR1 MDHEN, CDR2 SYDVKM. The CDR3 covers 15 residues. Study-level points and caveats: PBMCs left unsorted prevented a conclusive naive versus antigen-experienced comparison.

Primers used in a second PCR of about 6 to 11 cycles were a sample-barcoded 5' primer and a J-beta primer mix. TCRdb reanalysed the 5' RACE reads using MiXCR and keeps one entry per CDR3 protein. Of nearly 1 million distinct CDR3 sequences listed, roughly 51% are singletons. The J gene is TRBJ1-1, the V gene TRBV28; TRBD1 aligns across 8 bases. Sequenced material: blood. The sequence derives from a woman aged 60 to 75 in good health. The CDR3 nucleotides read TGTGCCAGCACCCATAAGGACAGGGCGAACACTGAAGCTTTCTTT. This gives the protein CASTHKDRANTEAFF.